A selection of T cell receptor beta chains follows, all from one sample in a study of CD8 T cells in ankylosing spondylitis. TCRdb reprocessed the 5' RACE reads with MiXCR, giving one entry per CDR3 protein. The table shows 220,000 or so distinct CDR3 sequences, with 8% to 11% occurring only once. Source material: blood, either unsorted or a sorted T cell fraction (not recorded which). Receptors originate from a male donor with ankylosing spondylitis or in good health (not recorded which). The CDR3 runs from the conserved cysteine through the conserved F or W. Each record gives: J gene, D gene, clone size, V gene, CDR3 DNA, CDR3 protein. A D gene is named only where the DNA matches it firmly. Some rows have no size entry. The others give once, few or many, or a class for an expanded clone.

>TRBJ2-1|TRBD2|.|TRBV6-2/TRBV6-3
TGTGCCAGCAGCTTCCTAGCGGGGGGGCCCGGAAATGAGCAGTTCTTC
CASSFLAGGPGNEQFF
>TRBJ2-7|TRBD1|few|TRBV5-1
TGCGCCAGCAGCCCCGACAGGGCGCAACCCCACGAGCAGTACTTC
CASSPDRAQPHEQYF
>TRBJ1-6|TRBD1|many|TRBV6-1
TGTGCCAGCAGTGAAGCGCTACCGGGACAGTTAAATTCACCCCTCCACTTT
CASSEALPGQLNSPLHF
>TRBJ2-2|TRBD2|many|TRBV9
TGTGCCAGCAGAGAGCGGGGGGACGTCGGGGAGCTGTTTTTT
CASRERGDVGELFF
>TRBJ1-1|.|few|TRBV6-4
TGTGCCAGCTCAGGACGCTTCAGGGTCGAGTACACTGAAGCTTTCTTT
CASSGRFRVEYTEAFF
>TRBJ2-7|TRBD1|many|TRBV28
TGTGCCAGCAGTTCACCTAGGACAGGGGGGAGCGAGCAGTACTTC
CASSSPRTGGSEQYF
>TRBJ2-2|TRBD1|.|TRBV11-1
TGTGCCAGCAGACCTGGACAGGAATCCCTAATGAACACCGGGGAGCTGTTTTTT
CASRPGQESLMNTGELFF
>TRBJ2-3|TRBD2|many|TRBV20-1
TGCAGTGCTAGCCCAGCGGGGAGCACAGATACGCAGTATTTT
CSASPAGSTDTQYF
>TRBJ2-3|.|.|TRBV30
TGTGCCTGGAGTAACCCGGGTACGCAGTATTTT
CAWSNPGTQYF
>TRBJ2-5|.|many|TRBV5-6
TGTGCCAGCAGCTCGCGGGCGGTGATATACCAAGAGACCCAGTACTTC
CASSSRAVIYQETQYF
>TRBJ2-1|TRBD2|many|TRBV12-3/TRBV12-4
TGTGCCAGCAGTTTTACTAGCGGGGGGCTCAATGAGCAGTTCTTC
CASSFTSGGLNEQFF
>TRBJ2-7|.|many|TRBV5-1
TGCGCCAGCAGCTTGGGGGCAGCGACCTACGAGCAGTACTTC
CASSLGAATYEQYF
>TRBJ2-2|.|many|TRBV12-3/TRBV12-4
TGTGCCAGCAGTCCTGAGCCCGGGGAGCTGTTTTTT
CASSPEPGELFF
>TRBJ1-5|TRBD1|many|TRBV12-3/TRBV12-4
TGTGCCAGCAGTTCCCCGGACAGGCCTAATCAGCCCCAGCATTTT
CASSSPDRPNQPQHF
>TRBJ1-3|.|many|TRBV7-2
TGTGCCAGCAGCTTGAGGGGCCCACGCTCTGGAAACACCATATATTTT
CASSLRGPRSGNTIYF
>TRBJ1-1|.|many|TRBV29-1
TGCAGCGTTCTAGTTCAGAGACGGTCGAACACTGAAGCTTTCTTT
CSVLVQRRSNTEAFF
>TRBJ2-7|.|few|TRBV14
TGTGCCAGCAGCCCATCGGTGGGGAACGAGCAGTACTTC
CASSPSVGNEQYF
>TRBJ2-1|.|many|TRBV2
TGTGCCAGCAGTGAAAGGCTTGAGCAGTTCTTC
CASSERLEQFF
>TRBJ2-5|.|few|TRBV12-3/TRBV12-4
TGTGCCAGCAGTTTTGCTCAGGGAAGGGAGACCCAGTACTTC
CASSFAQGRETQYF
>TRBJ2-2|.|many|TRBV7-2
TGTGCCAGCAGCGTATTAGGGACCGGGGAGCTGTTTTTT
CASSVLGTGELFF
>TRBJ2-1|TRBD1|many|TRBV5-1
TGCGCCAGCAGCTTTTTCTCGACAGGGGGCCCTTACAATGAGCAGTTCTTC
CASSFFSTGGPYNEQFF
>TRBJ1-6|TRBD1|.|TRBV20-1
TGCTGTGCTAATGCGGACAGGAGGAAAGCCTCACCCCTCCACTTT
CCANADRRKASPLHF
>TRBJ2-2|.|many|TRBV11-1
TGTGCCAGCAGCTTACAGAACACCGGGGAGCTGTTTTTT
CASSLQNTGELFF
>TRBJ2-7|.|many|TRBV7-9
TGTGCCAGCAGCTTGACAGTCTACGAGCAGTACTTC
CASSLTVYEQYF
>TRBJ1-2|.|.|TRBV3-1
TGTGCCAGCAGCTCGGGGCGAGGCTACACCTTC
CASSSGRGYTF
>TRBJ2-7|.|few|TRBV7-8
TGTGCCAGCAGCTTTGGGGGGCCCTCCTACGAGCAGTACTTC
CASSFGGPSYEQYF
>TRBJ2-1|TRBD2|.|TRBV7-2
TGTGCCAGCAGCTTAGTAGCGGGGGGTGAGCAGTTCTTC
CASSLVAGGEQFF
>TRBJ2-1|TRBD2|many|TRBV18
TGTGCCAGCTCATCTCCGGGACTAGCGGGGGGTCATGAGCAGTTCTTC
CASSSPGLAGGHEQFF
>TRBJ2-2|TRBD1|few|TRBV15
TGTGCCACCAGCCCCCGGACAGGCGACACCGGGGAGCTGTTTTTT
CATSPRTGDTGELFF
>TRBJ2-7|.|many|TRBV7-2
TGTGCCAGCAGCTTAGCGAACGAGCAGTACTTC
CASSLANEQYF
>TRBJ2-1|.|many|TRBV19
TGTGCCCCGCCTTATGAGCAGTTCTTC
CAPPYEQFF
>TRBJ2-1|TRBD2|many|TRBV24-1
TGTGCCACCAGTGACACCGGGACTAGCGGGGCGCACGTCAATGAGCAGTTCTTC
CATSDTGTSGAHVNEQFF
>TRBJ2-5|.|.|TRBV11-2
TGTGCCAGCAGCTTGTTGGGACCCGGGGAGACCCAGTACTTC
CASSLLGPGETQYF
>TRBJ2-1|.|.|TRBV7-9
TGTGCCAGCAGAAAGGCGGGTAATGAGCAGTTCTTC
CASRKAGNEQFF
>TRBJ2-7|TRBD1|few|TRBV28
TGTGCCAGCAGCCCCCGGGACAGGGGGCCTCACGAGCAGTACTTC
CASSPRDRGPHEQYF
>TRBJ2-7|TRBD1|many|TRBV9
TGTGCCAGCAGCATAGACAGGGCTGGGGACGAGCAGTACTTC
CASSIDRAGDEQYF
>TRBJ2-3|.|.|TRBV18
TGTGCCAGCTCACCACGAGTTCAGACTAGCACAGATACGCAGTATTTT
CASSPRVQTSTDTQYF
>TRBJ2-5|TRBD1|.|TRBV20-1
TGCAGTGCTCACTACGGGACAGCCCAAGAGACCCAGTACTTC
CSAHYGTAQETQYF
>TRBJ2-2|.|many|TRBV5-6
TGTGCCAGCAGCTTCGGACTGACGAACACCGGGGAGCTGTTTTTT
CASSFGLTNTGELFF
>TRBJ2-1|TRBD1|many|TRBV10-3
TGTGCCATCAGTGGTAATACAGGGGTGACCTACAATGAGCAGTTCTTC
CAISGNTGVTYNEQFF
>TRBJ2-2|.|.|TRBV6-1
TGTGCCAGCAGCCCCTTGGGGGTCACCGGGGAGCTGTTTTTT
CASSPLGVTGELFF
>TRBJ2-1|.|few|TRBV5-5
TGTGCCAGCAGCTTGGTGGCAGGGTCCTTCAATGAGCAGTTCTTC
CASSLVAGSFNEQFF
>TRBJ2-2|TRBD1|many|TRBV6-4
TGTGCCAGCAGTCGGGACAGAGAGAACACCGGGGAGCTGTTTTTT
CASSRDRENTGELFF
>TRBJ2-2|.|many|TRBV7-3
TGTGCCAGCAGCTTAAGTGTAGGGCGAGGCACCGGGGAGCTGTTTTTT
CASSLSVGRGTGELFF
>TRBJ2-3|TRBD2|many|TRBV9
TGTGCCAGCAGCGAGGGACTAGCGGGGGGGCCTCAAGATACGCAGTATTTT
CASSEGLAGGPQDTQYF
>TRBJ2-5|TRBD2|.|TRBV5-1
TGCGCCAGCAGCTTACCAGCGGGGGGCCGGGGGGAGACCCAGTACTTC
CASSLPAGGRGETQYF
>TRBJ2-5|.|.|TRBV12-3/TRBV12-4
TGTGCCAGCTGGTCCCGGGTAGGAGAGACCCAGTACTTC
CASWSRVGETQYF
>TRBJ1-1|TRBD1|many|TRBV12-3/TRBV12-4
TGTGCCAGCAGGGCGGGACAGCTGAACACTGAAGCTTTCTTT
CASRAGQLNTEAFF
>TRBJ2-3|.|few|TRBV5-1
TGCGCCAGCAGCACGAACGGGGCCGGCACAGATACGCAGTATTTT
CASSTNGAGTDTQYF
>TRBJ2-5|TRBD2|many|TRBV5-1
TGCGCCAGCCGAAGCGGGGAGTCAAACCAAGAGACCCAGTACTTC
CASRSGESNQETQYF
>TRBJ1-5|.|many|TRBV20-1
TGCAGTGCGGGTGTCGGGGGCAATCAGCCCCAGCATTTT
CSAGVGGNQPQHF
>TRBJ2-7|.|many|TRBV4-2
TGTGCCAGCAGCCATGACCGAGGGGAATTCTCCTACGAGCAGTACTTC
CASSHDRGEFSYEQYF
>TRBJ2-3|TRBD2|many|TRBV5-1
TGCGCCAGCAGCTTGGGCCTAGCGGGGTCGGGCGCAGATACGCAGTATTTT
CASSLGLAGSGADTQYF
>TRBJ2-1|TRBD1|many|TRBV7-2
TGTGCCAGCAGCGAGCAGGGGGCCGGGTCCAGCAATGAGCAGTTCTTC
CASSEQGAGSSNEQFF
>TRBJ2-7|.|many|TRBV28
TGTGCCAGCAGTCCTTCGTCCGGTAACTCCTACGAGCAGTACTTC
CASSPSSGNSYEQYF
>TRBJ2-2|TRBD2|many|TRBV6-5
TGTGCCAGCAGTTACTCGGGCGGGGGGGCCGACACCGGGGAGCTGTTTTTT
CASSYSGGGADTGELFF
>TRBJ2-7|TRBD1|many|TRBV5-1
TGCGCCAGCAGCTGGACAGGGGCACGCGAGCAGTACTTC
CASSWTGAREQYF
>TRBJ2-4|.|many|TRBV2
TGTGCCAGCAGTGAATCCAGGGATGTCAAAAACATTCAGTACTTC
CASSESRDVKNIQYF
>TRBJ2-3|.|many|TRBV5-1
TGCGCCAGCAGCTTGGCAGAAGATACGCAGTATTTT
CASSLAEDTQYF
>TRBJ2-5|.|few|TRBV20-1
TGCAGTGCTACCCTGGGAGGGGGGAACCAAGAGACCCAGTACTTC
CSATLGGGNQETQYF